This section outlines one T cell receptor beta chain sequence together with its context. Antigen: not known. The authors ran a second PCR of 7 to 11 cycles using a sample-barcoded 5' primer and a J-beta primer mix. Carrying 12 random nucleotides, a template-switch adaptor labeled each individual cDNA molecule. Each CDR3 protein is one row after TCRdb ran MiXCR on the 5' RACE reads. The sample records roughly 680,000 distinct CDR3 sequences, roughly half being singletons. This entry belongs to a study of blood T cells in healthy people across ages. Study summary: The template switching approach captured approximately one barcoded beta molecule for every two T cells. General study results and limits: Strong correlation existed between TCR beta diversity and naive T cell percentage. Comparison with aged donors showed that long-lived donors had more naive CD4+ cells and higher diversity.

The sequenced sample was blood. This receptor was taken from a woman aged 80 or over in good health.

The CDR3 protein is CASSPNSGTSGGTQYF. DNA of the CDR3: TGTGCCAGCAGCCCCAACTCCGGGACTAGCGGAGGTACGCAGTATTTT. This chain uses TRBV5-4 with TRBJ2-3; 11 nucleotides agree with TRBD2. V shed 4 bases and J 8 bases; nucleotides not matched to a gene: 12. The CDR3 runs to 16 residues. Germline V gene lookup returns CDR1 SGHNT and CDR2 YYREEE (reference sequence).